Listed below are T cell receptor beta chains from one sample, sequenced in a study of T cells expressing NK-cell markers. TCRdb re-called the 5' RACE reads; one entry per CDR3 protein, DNA not given. Its listing shows around 260,000 distinct CDR3 sequences. Sequenced: blood T cells: a sorted CD56 or NKG2C T cell subset, CD4+ or CD8+ T cells, or bulk PBMC T cells (not recorded which). The source is a woman aged 18-69 years in good health. CDR3s include the opening cysteine and the closing phenylalanine or tryptophan. Each record gives: V gene, J gene, CDR3 protein.

TRBV7-2,TRBJ1-4,CASSLEGGATNEKLFF
TRBV20-1,TRBJ2-3,CSARRAGPSTDTQYF
TRBV3-1,TRBJ2-1,CASSPSGGASYNEQFF
TRBV12-3/TRBV12-4,TRBJ2-1,CASSPQLEQFF
TRBV4-3,TRBJ2-2,CASSPSGLAGARNTGELFF
TRBV29-1,TRBJ1-2,CSGGKEGYGYTF
TRBV7-2,TRBJ2-3,CASSLEGRTNTQYF
TRBV5-1,TRBJ1-3,CASSYGQGGNTIYF
TRBV12-3/TRBV12-4,TRBJ1-4,CASSFPVVGEKLFF
TRBV11-2,TRBJ2-2,CASSQGWTVNTGELFF
TRBV20-1,TRBJ2-1,CSATTSNEQFF
TRBV6-5,TRBJ1-1,CAIWGGTEAFF
TRBV4-3,TRBJ1-5,CASSQDVGGDQPQHF
TRBV20-1,TRBJ2-7,CSASNPQIYEQYF
TRBV10-3,TRBJ1-2,CAISKIFDRDSNYGYTF
TRBV5-4,TRBJ1-5,CASSLDRGFNQPQHF
TRBV20-1,TRBJ1-1,CSAPDSSISNTEAFF
TRBV12-3/TRBV12-4,TRBJ2-1,CASSLRRQGFHEQFF
TRBV7-2,TRBJ2-5,CASSSTRGNQETQYF
TRBV9,TRBJ2-5,CASSQRTDPQETQYF
TRBV3-1,TRBJ2-5,CASRGTRIETQYF
TRBV11-2,TRBJ2-3,CASSDGGAVASTDTQYF
TRBV5-5,TRBJ2-2,CASSRSGGELGELFF
TRBV7-2,TRBJ2-3,CASSLGPFGHTDTQYF
TRBV25-1,TRBJ2-3,CASSESGLARGGDTQYF
TRBV7-2,TRBJ2-6,CASSLGGSGANVLTF
TRBV11-2,TRBJ1-1,CASSLRTGLNTEAFF
TRBV10-3,TRBJ1-1,CAISDQGYNTEAFF
TRBV4-3,TRBJ1-1,CASSHAEDTEAFF
TRBV4-2,TRBJ1-1,CASSQEGSRRGTAFF
TRBV4-2,TRBJ2-5,CASSQVGDAKETQYF
TRBV28,TRBJ2-2,CASSLWTSGTGELFF
TRBV14,TRBJ1-1,CASSRQGVTEAFF